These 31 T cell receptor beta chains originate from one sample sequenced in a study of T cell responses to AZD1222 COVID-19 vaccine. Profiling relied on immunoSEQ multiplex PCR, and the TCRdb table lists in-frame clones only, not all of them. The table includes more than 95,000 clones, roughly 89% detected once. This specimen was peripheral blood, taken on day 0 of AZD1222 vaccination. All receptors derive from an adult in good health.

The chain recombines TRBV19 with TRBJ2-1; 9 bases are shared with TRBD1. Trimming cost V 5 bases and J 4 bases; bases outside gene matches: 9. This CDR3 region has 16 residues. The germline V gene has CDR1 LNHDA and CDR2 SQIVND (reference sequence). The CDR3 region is CASSSYEGQGYNEQFF. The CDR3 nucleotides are TGTGCCAGTAGTTCCTACGAGGGACAGGGATACAATGAGCAGTTCTTC.

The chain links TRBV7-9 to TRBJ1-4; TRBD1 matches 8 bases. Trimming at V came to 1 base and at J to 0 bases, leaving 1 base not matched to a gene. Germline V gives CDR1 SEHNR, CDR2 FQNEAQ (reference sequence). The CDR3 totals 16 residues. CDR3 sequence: CASSLGTGPTNEKLFF. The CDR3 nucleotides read TGTGCCAGCAGCTTAGGGACAGGGCCAACTAATGAAAAACTGTTTTTT.

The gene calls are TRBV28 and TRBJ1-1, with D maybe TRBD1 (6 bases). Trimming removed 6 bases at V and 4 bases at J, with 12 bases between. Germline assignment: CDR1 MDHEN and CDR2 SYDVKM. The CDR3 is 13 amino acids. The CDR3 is CASRGGGSTEAFF. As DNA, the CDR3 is TGTGCCAGCAGGGGGGGCGGGAGCACTGAAGCTTTCTTT.

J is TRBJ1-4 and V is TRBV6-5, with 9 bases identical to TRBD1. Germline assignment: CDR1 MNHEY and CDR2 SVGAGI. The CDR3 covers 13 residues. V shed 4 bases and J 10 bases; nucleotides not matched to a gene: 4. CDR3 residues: CASSWDRVGKLFF. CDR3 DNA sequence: TGTGCCAGCAGTTGGGACAGGGTGGGAAAACTGTTTTTT.

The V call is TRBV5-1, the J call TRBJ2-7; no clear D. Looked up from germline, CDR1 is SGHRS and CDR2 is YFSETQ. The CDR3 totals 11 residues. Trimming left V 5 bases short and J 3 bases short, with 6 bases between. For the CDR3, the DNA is TGCGCCAGCAGGGGCTACTACGAGCAGTACTTC. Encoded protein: CASRGYYEQYF.

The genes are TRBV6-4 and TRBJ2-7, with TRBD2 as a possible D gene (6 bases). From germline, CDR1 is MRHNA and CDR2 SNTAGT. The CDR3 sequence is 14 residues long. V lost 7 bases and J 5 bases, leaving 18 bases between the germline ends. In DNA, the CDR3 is TGTGCCAGCACCCCGGAGGGAGACAAGAACGAGCAGTACTTC. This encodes CASTPEGDKNEQYF.

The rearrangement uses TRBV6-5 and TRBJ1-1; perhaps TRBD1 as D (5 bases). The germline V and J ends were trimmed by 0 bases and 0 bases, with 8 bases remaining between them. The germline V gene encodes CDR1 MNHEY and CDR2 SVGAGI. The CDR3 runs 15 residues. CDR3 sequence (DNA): TGTGCCAGCAGTTACTCCGGGGGGATGAACACTGAAGCTTTCTTT. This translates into CASSYSGGMNTEAFF.

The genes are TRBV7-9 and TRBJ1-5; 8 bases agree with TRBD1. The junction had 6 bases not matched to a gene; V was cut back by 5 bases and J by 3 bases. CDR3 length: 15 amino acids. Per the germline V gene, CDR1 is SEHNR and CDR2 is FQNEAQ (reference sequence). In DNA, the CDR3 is TGTGCCAGCAGCAACGAGGACAGGGACAATCAGCCCCAGCATTTT. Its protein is CASSNEDRDNQPQHF.

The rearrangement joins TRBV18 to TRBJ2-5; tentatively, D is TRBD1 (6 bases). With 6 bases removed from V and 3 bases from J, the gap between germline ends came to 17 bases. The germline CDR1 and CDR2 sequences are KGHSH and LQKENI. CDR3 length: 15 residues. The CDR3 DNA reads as TGTGCCAGCTCTCCAGCAGGGGCAGGGGAAGAGACCCAGTACTTC. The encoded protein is CASSPAGAGEETQYF.

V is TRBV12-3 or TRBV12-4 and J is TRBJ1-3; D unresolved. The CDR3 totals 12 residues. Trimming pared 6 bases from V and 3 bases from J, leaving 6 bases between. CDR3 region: CASSNFGNTIYF. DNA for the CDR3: TGTGCCAGCAGCAATTTTGGAAACACCATATATTTT.

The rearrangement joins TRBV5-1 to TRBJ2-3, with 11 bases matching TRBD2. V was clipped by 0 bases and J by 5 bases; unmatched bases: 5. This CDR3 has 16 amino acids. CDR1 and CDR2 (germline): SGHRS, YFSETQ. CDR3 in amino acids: CASSLGLAGSQDTQYF. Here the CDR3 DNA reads TGCGCCAGCAGCTTGGGACTAGCGGGATCCCAAGATACGCAGTATTTT.

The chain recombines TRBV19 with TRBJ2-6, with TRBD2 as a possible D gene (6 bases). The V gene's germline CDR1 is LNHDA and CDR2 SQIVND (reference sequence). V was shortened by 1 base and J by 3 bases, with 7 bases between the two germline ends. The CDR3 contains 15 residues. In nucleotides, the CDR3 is TGTGCCAGTAGTATAGGGAGGGTTGGGGCCAACGTCCTGACTTTC. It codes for CASSIGRVGANVLTF.

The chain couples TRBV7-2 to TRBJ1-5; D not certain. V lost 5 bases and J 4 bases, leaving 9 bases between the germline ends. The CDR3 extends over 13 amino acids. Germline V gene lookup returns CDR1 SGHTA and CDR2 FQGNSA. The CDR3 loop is CASSMDRNQPQHF. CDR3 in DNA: TGTGCCAGCAGCATGGACCGAAATCAGCCCCAGCATTTT.

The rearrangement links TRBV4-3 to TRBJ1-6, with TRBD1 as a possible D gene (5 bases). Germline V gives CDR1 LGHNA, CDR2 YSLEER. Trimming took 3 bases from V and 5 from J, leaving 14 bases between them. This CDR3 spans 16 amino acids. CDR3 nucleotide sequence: TGCGCCAGCAGCCAGGGGACGGGGGGAGATAATTCACCCCTCCACTTT. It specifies CASSQGTGGDNSPLHF.

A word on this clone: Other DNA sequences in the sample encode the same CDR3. Here the CDR3 reads CASSLQGAGANVLTF. CDR3 in DNA: TGTGCCAGCAGTTTGCAGGGGGCTGGGGCCAACGTCCTGACTTTC. This chain links TRBV28 with TRBJ2-6; 7 nucleotides line up with TRBD1. CDR3 size: 15 residues. The V segment lost 3 bases and the J segment 2 bases; nucleotides outside the gene matches: 1. The germline CDR1 and CDR2 sequences are MDHEN and SYDVKM.

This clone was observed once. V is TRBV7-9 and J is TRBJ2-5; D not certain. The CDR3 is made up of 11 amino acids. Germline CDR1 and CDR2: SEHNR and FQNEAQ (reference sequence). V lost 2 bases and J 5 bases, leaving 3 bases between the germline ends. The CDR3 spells CASSLMETQYF. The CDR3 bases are TGTGCCAGCAGCTTAATGGAGACCCAGTACTTC.

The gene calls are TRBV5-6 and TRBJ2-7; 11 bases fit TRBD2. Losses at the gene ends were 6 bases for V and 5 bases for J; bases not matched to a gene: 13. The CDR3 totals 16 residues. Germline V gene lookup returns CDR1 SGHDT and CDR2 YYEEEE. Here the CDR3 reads CASTLSGRATLDEQYF. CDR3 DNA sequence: TGTGCCAGCACCCTTAGCGGGAGGGCCACCCTGGACGAGCAGTACTTC.

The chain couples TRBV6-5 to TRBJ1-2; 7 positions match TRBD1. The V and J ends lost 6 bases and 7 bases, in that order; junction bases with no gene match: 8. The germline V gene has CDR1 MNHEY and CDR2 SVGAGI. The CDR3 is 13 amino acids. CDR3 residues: CASSPSGTVGYTF. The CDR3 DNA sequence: TGTGCCAGCAGCCCCTCCGGGACAGTTGGCTACACCTTC.

The CDR3 nucleotides are TGTGCCAGCAGCCTAGCGGGGGGCACCGGGGAGCTGTTTTTT. Its translation: CASSLAGGTGELFF. The chain employs TRBV6-2 or TRBV6-3 and TRBJ2-2, with 11 bases fitting TRBD2. The ends lost 6 bases at V and 4 bases at J; junction bases unmatched: 1. Germline V lookup: CDR1 MNHEY, CDR2 SVGEGT. This CDR3 region has 14 residues.

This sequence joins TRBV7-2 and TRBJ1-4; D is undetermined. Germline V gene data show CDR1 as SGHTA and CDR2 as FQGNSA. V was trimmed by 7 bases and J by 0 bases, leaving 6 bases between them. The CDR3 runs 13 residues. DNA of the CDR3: TGTGCCAGCACAAGTGCAACTAATGAAAAACTGTTTTTT. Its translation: CASTSATNEKLFF.

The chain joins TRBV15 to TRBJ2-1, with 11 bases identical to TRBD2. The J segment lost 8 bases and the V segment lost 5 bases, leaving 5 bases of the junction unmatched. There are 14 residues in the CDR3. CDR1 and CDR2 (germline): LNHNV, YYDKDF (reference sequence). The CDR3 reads CATSSGLAAHEQFF. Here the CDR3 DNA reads TGTGCCACCAGCTCGGGACTAGCGGCCCATGAGCAGTTCTTC. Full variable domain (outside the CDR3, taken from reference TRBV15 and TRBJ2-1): DAMVIQNPRYQVTQFGKPVTLSCSQTLNHNVMYWYQQKSSQAPKLLFHYYDKDFNNEADTPDNFQSRRPNTSFCFLDIRSPGLGDTAMYLCATSSGLAAHEQFFGPGTRLTVL.

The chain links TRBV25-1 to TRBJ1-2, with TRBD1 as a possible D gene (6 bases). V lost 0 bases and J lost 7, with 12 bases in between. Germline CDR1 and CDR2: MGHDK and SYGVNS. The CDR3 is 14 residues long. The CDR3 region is CASSEYQGRGGYTF. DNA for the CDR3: TGTGCCAGCAGTGAATATCAGGGGCGCGGTGGCTACACCTTC.

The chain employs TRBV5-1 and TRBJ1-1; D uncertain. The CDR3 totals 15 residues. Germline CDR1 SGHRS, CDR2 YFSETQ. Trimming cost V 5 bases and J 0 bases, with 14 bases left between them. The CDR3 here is CASRGSRLMNTEAFF. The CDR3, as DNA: TGCGCCAGCAGGGGTTCCAGACTCATGAACACTGAAGCTTTCTTT. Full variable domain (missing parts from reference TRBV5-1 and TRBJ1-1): KAGVTQTPRYLIKTRGQQVTLSCSPISGHRSVSWYQQTPGQGLQFLFEYFSETQRNKGNFPGRFSGRQFSNSRSEMNVSTLELGDSALYLCASRGSRLMNTEAFFGQGTRLTVV.

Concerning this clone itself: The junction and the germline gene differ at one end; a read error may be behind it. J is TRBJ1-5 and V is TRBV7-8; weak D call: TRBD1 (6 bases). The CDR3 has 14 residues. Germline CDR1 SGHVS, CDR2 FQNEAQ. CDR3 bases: TGTGCCAGCAGTTTAGGACAGAGGTATCAGCCCCAGCATTTT. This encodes CASSLGQRYQPQHF.

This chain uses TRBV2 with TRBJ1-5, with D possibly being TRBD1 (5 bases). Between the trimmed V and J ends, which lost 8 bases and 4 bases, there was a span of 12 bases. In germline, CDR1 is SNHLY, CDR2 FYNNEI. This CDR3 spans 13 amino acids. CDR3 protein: CASRGEINQPQHF. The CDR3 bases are TGTGCCAGCCGGGGGGAGATTAATCAGCCCCAGCATTTT.

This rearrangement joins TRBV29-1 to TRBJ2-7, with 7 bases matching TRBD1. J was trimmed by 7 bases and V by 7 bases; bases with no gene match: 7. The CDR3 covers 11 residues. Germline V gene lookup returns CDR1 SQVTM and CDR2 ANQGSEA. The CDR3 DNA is TGCAGCGCGGGACAGCTACGTGAGCAGTACTTC. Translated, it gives CSAGQLREQYF.

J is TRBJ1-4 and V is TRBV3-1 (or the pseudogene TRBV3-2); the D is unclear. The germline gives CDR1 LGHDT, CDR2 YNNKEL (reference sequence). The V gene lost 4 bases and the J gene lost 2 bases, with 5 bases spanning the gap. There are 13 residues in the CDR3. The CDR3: CASSPGTNEKLFF. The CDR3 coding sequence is TGTGCCAGCAGCCCCGGGACTAATGAAAAACTGTTTTTT.

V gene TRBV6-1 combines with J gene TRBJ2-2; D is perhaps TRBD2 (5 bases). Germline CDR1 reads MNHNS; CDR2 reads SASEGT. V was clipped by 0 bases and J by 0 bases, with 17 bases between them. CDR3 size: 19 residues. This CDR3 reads CASSEALRLAVANTGELFF. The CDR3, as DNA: TGTGCCAGCAGTGAAGCGCTTCGGCTAGCCGTTGCGAACACCGGGGAGCTGTTTTTT.

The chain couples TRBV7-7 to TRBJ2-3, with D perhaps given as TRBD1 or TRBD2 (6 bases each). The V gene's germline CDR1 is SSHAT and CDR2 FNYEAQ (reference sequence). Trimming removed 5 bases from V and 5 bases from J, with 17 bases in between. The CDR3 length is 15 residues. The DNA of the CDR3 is TGTGCCAGCAGCCTAGGGGGGCCGATAGGAGATACGCAGTATTTT. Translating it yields CASSLGGPIGDTQYF.

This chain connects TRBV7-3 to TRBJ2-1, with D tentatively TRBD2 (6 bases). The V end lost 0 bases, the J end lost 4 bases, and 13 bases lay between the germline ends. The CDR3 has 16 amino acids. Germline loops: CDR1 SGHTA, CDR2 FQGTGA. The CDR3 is CASSLTFDGLYNEQFF. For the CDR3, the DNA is TGTGCCAGCAGCTTAACGTTCGACGGACTATACAATGAGCAGTTCTTC.

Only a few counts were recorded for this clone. The CDR3 loop is CAISDHRGLAGTTDTQYF. CDR3 nucleotides: TGTGCCATCAGTGATCATAGGGGACTAGCGGGGACCACAGATACGCAGTATTTT. This rearrangement joins TRBV10-3 to TRBJ2-3; 13 positions match TRBD2. The CDR3 consists of 18 residues. In germline, CDR1 is ENHRY, CDR2 SYGVKD. Trimming removed 3 bases from V and 2 bases from J; junction bases left unmatched: 8.